This T cell receptor beta chain came from a study of cytomegalovirus exposure and HLA in healthy donors. Study-level results: Donors were assumed by presence/absence analyses to have roughly uniform sequencing depth.

Though probably carrying unrecorded immune exposures, donors were nominally healthy at sampling. PCR involved 60 Vbeta and 13 Jbeta primers. The method was immunoSEQ multiplex PCR; TCRdb's version includes in-frame clones alone and lacks a portion of them. Here the sample spans 95,000 to 130,000 clones, roughly three quarters being singletons. Germline loops: CDR1 SGHNT, CDR2 YYREEE (reference sequence). The CDR3 is 14 residues long. Between the trimmed V and J ends, which lost 5 bases and 1 base, there was a span of 12 bases. In this sample, this clone turned up a few times. Its target is not known. The chain recombines TRBV5-4 with TRBJ1-1, with D tentatively TRBD1 (5 bases). This clonotype was sampled from a young woman in good health and CMV-seronegative. Material: PBMCs. This CDR3 reads CASRETTENTEAFF. Here the CDR3 DNA reads TGTGCCAGCAGAGAGACGACAGAGAACACTGAAGCTTTCTTT.